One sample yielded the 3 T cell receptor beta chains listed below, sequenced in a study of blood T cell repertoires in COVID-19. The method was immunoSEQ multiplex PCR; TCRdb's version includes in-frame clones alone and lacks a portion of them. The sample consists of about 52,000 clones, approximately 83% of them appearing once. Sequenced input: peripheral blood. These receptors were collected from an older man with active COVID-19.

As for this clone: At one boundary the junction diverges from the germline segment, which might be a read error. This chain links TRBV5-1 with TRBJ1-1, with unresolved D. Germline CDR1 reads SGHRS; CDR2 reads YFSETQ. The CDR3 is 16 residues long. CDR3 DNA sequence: TGCGCCACCAGCCCCCTTTCGGCGCATCACAGCACTGAAGCTTTCTTT. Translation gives CATSPLSAHHSTEAFF.

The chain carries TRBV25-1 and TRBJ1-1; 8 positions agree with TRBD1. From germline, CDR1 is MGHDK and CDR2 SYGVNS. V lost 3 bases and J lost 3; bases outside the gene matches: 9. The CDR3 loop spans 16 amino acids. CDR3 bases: TGTGCCAGCAGTGACCCCCAGGGGGCGGAATACACTGAAGCTTTCTTT. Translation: CASSDPQGAEYTEAFF.

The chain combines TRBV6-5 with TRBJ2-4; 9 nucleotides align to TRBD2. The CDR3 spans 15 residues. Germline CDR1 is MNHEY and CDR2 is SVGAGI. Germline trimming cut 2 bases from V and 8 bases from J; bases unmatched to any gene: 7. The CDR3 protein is CASSYGASGEDIQYF. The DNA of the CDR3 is TGTGCCAGCAGTTACGGGGCTAGCGGGGAGGACATTCAGTACTTC.